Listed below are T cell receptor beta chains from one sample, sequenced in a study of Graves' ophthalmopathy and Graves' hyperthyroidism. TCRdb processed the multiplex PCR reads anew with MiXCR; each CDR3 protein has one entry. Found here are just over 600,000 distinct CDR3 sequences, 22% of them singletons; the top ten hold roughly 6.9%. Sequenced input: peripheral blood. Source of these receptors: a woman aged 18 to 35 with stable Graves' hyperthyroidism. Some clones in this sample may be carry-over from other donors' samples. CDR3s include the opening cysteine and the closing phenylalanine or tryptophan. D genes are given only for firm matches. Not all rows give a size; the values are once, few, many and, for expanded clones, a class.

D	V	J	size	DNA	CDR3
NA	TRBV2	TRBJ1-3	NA	TGTGCCACCTCGGACGGGAGCTCTGGAAACACCATATATTTT	CATSDGSSGNTIYF
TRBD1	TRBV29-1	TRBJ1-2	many	TGCAGCGTGTTGGCAGGGGGCCTTGGCTACACCTTC	CSVLAGGLGYTF
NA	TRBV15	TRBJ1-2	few	TGTGCCACCAGCAGGGAACCAAGGGGAAACTATGGCTACACCTTC	CATSREPRGNYGYTF
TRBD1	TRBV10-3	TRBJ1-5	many	TGTGCCATCAGTGAGGGACAGGCCCAGCCCCAGCATTTT	CAISEGQAQPQHF
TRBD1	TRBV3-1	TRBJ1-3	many	TGTGCCAGCAGCCCTGGACAGGGGATCGCTGGAAACACCATATATTTT	CASSPGQGIAGNTIYF
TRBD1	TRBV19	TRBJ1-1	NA	TGTGCCAGTGGCCACCTCCGACAGGGTGGAGCTGAAGCTTTCTTT	CASGHLRQGGAEAFF
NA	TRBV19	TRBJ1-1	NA	TGTGCCAGTAGTATTCGGGGGCGTTGGACTGAAGCTTTCTTT	CASSIRGRWTEAFF
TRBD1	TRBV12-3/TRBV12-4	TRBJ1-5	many	TGTGCCAGCAGTTTAGGGACAGGGGTGCCCCAGCATTTT	CASSLGTGVPQHF
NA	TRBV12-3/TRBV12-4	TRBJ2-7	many	TGTGCCAGCAGTTTGATTGGTCAGAGAACCTCCTACGAGCAGTACTTC	CASSLIGQRTSYEQYF
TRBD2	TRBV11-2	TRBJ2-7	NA	TGTGCCAGCAGCCGCTCGACGGGGGGGGCGGACAACGAGCAGTACTTC	CASSRSTGGADNEQYF
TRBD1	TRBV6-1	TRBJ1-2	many	TGTGCCAGCAGCCCAGGACAGGGGGATGTCTATGGCTACACCTTC	CASSPGQGDVYGYTF
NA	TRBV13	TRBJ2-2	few	TGTGCCAGCAGACCCGGGACTCACACCGGGGAGCTGTTTTTT	CASRPGTHTGELFF
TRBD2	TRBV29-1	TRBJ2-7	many	TGCAGCGTTGAAGATCCGGGCGGGAGCTCCTACGAGCAGTACTTC	CSVEDPGGSSYEQYF
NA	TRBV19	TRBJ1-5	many	TGTGCCAGTAGTATAGGTACAGTTCATGGTCAGCCCCAGCATTTT	CASSIGTVHGQPQHF
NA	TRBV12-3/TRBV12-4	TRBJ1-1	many	TGTGCCAGCAGTTTCACGGGAGATGCCACTGAAGCTTTCTTT	CASSFTGDATEAFF
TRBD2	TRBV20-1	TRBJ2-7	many	TGCAGTGCTAGAGCCCGGACTAGCGGGAACGAGCAGTACTTC	CSARARTSGNEQYF
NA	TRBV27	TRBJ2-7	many	TGTGCCAGCAGTGCGCCGGGCCAAAACAACTACGAGCAGTACTTC	CASSAPGQNNYEQYF
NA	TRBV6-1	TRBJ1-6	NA	TGTGCCAGCAGTGGGAGGGATAGGGGGATCAGCTCCTATAATTCACACCTCCACTTT	CASSGRDRGISSYNSHLHF
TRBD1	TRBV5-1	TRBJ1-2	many	TGCGCCAGCAGCTTGGCCAGGGGGCGCGATGGCTACACCTTC	CASSLARGRDGYTF
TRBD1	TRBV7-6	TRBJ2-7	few	TGTGCCAGCAGCTTCTACAGGGGAGATTTCGAGCAGTACTTC	CASSFYRGDFEQYF
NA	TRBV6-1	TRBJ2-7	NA	TGTGCCAGCAGGCGGGACGGGGGAAACTCCTACGAGCAGTACTTC	CASRRDGGNSYEQYF
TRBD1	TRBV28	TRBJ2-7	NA	TGTGCCAGCAGCCGACAGGGCGCCGAGCAGTACTTC	CASSRQGAEQYF
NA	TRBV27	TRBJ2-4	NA	TGTGCCACGCGAACAGGCTACATTAAGTACTTC	CATRTGYIKYF
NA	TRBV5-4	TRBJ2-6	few	TGTGCCAGCAGCTTGACAGGGAGGTCTGGGGCCAACGTCCTGACTTTC	CASSLTGRSGANVLTF
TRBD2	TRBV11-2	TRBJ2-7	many	TGTGCCAGCAGCCCGGGGGGTGGGCCGGACTACGAGCAGTACTTC	CASSPGGGPDYEQYF
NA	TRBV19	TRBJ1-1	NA	TGTGCCAGTAGTAAACTCAGGGGAAGAAACACTGAAGCTTTCTTT	CASSKLRGRNTEAFF
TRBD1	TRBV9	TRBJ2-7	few	TGTGCCAGCAGCGTAGCTACAGGGGGGGACAGGGTACTCGCATTC	CASSVATGGDRVLAF
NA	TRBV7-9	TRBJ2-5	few	TGTGCCAGCAGGGGAGTCAACCAAGAGACCCAGTACTTC	CASRGVNQETQYF
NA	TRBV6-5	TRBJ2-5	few	TGTGCCAGCAGTTACCCCACGGTCCCCGAGACCCAGTACTTC	CASSYPTVPETQYF
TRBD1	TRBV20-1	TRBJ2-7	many	TGCAGTGCTAGGGGGACAGGCACCTCCTACGAGCAGTACTTC	CSARGTGTSYEQYF
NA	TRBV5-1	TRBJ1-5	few	TGCGCCAGCAGCATTGACAGTTCTCATCAGCCCCAGCATTTT	CASSIDSSHQPQHF